These T cell receptor beta chains were read from a single sample in a study of Graves' ophthalmopathy and Graves' hyperthyroidism. Each CDR3 protein gets one entry after TCRdb re-called the multiplex PCR reads with MiXCR. The sample lists over a million distinct CDR3 sequences; about 35% were seen once. The sample comprised peripheral blood or thyroid tissue (not recorded which). These receptor sequences come from an adult man with Graves' hyperthyroidism. Each CDR3 is given with its conserved first and last residue. Each record gives: J gene, V gene, D gene, clone size, CDR3 protein, CDR3 DNA. A D gene is named only where the DNA matches it firmly. Rows may omit the clone size; those that give it use once, few, many or a size class.

j_call: TRBJ1-2; v_call: TRBV7-2; d_call: TRBD1; clone_size: many; cdr3_aa: CASSLGEWTGNYGYTF; cdr3_nt: TGTGCCAGCAGCTTAGGCGAGTGGACAGGGAACTATGGCTACACCTTC
j_call: TRBJ1-1; v_call: TRBV30; d_call: NA; clone_size: NA; cdr3_aa: CAWSVQGFTEAFF; cdr3_nt: TGTGCCTGGAGTGTCCAGGGTTTTACTGAAGCTTTCTTT
j_call: TRBJ1-2; v_call: TRBV29-1; d_call: NA; clone_size: NA; cdr3_aa: CSVGQDNGYTF; cdr3_nt: TGCAGCGTTGGCCAGGATAATGGCTACACCTTC
j_call: TRBJ2-5; v_call: TRBV10-3; d_call: NA; clone_size: NA; cdr3_aa: CAISDVMGMAKTQYF; cdr3_nt: TGTGCCATCAGTGATGTGATGGGGATGGCGAAGACCCAGTACTTC
j_call: TRBJ1-5; v_call: TRBV15; d_call: NA; clone_size: NA; cdr3_aa: CATSRDRKETQHF; cdr3_nt: TGTGCCACCAGCAGAGACCGAAAAGAGACCCAGCATTTT
j_call: TRBJ2-7; v_call: TRBV20-1; d_call: TRBD2; clone_size: many; cdr3_aa: CSASLLAGASEQYF; cdr3_nt: TGCAGTGCTAGTTTATTAGCGGGAGCGAGCGAGCAGTACTTC
j_call: TRBJ1-3; v_call: TRBV4-1; d_call: TRBD1; clone_size: few; cdr3_aa: CASSFRDRPSSGNTIYF; cdr3_nt: TGCGCCAGCAGCTTCCGGGACAGACCGTCCTCTGGAAACACCATATATTTT
j_call: TRBJ2-5; v_call: TRBV11-2; d_call: TRBD1; clone_size: NA; cdr3_aa: CASSQGTGRRKTQYF; cdr3_nt: TGTGCCAGCAGCCAGGGGACAGGGAGGCGGAAGACCCAGTACTTC
j_call: TRBJ2-7; v_call: TRBV5-4; d_call: NA; clone_size: few; cdr3_aa: CASSPDGDGGVYEQYF; cdr3_nt: TGTGCCAGCAGCCCGGATGGGGACGGAGGAGTTTACGAGCAGTACTTC
j_call: TRBJ2-2; v_call: TRBV28; d_call: NA; clone_size: NA; cdr3_aa: CASSYGQFTGELFF; cdr3_nt: TGTGCCAGCAGCTATGGACAGTTCACCGGGGAGCTGTTTTTT
j_call: TRBJ1-4; v_call: TRBV5-6; d_call: NA; clone_size: NA; cdr3_aa: CASSLMVVANEKLFF; cdr3_nt: TGTGCCAGCAGCTTGATGGTCGTGGCTAATGAAAAACTGTTTTTT
j_call: TRBJ1-1; v_call: TRBV6-1; d_call: NA; clone_size: few; cdr3_aa: CASSEILSGNTEAFF; cdr3_nt: TGTGCCAGCAGTGAAATATTGTCGGGGAACACTGAAGCTTTCTTT
j_call: TRBJ1-3; v_call: TRBV7-6; d_call: NA; clone_size: once; cdr3_aa: CASSIRRRPSGNTIYF; cdr3_nt: TGTGCCAGCAGCATCCGGCGAAGGCCCTCTGGAAACACCATATATTTT
j_call: TRBJ2-7; v_call: TRBV5-1; d_call: NA; clone_size: few; cdr3_aa: CASSLVDEGLDEQYF; cdr3_nt: TGCGCCAGCAGCTTGGTTGACGAGGGGTTAGACGAGCAGTACTTC
j_call: TRBJ1-2; v_call: TRBV4-1; d_call: NA; clone_size: many; cdr3_aa: CASSQAQGNGYTF; cdr3_nt: TGCGCCAGCAGCCAAGCCCAGGGTAATGGCTACACCTTC
j_call: TRBJ2-7; v_call: TRBV20-1; d_call: NA; clone_size: few; cdr3_aa: CSAIQSASSYEQYF; cdr3_nt: TGCAGTGCTATTCAAAGCGCTAGCTCCTACGAGCAGTACTTC
j_call: TRBJ1-5; v_call: TRBV6-5; d_call: NA; clone_size: many; cdr3_aa: CASSSWSNQPQHF; cdr3_nt: TGTGCCAGCAGTTCGTGGAGCAATCAGCCCCAGCATTTT
j_call: TRBJ2-3; v_call: TRBV10-3; d_call: NA; clone_size: NA; cdr3_aa: CATVLSGRVTDTQYF; cdr3_nt: TGTGCCACCGTACTTAGCGGACGGGTCACAGATACGCAGTATTTT
j_call: TRBJ1-1; v_call: TRBV25-1; d_call: TRBD1; clone_size: many; cdr3_aa: CASSEYQGQGVTEAFF; cdr3_nt: TGTGCCAGCAGTGAATATCAGGGACAGGGGGTCACTGAAGCTTTCTTT
j_call: TRBJ1-4; v_call: TRBV30; d_call: TRBD1; clone_size: NA; cdr3_aa: CAWSVSGTGAFF; cdr3_nt: TGTGCCTGGAGTGTCTCCGGGACAGGGGCCTTTTTT
j_call: TRBJ2-7; v_call: TRBV9; d_call: NA; clone_size: many; cdr3_aa: CASSTLPGEYEQYF; cdr3_nt: TGTGCCAGCAGCACCCTTCCCGGGGAATACGAGCAGTACTTC
j_call: TRBJ2-7; v_call: TRBV10-2; d_call: NA; clone_size: NA; cdr3_aa: CASSEISGPRQQYF; cdr3_nt: TGTGCCAGCAGTGAAATTTCCGGGCCCCGACAGCAGTACTTC
j_call: TRBJ2-1; v_call: TRBV2; d_call: TRBD2; clone_size: NA; cdr3_aa: CASSEGRLAPVYEQFF; cdr3_nt: TGTGCCAGCAGTGAAGGTAGACTAGCGCCAGTCTATGAGCAGTTCTTC
j_call: TRBJ2-5; v_call: TRBV20-1; d_call: NA; clone_size: many; cdr3_aa: CSASRALTKRRIEYF; cdr3_nt: TGCAGTGCCAGCCGCGCCCTTACCAAGAGGCGGATCGAGTACTTC
j_call: TRBJ2-7; v_call: TRBV10-3; d_call: NA; clone_size: NA; cdr3_aa: CAISFDYEQYF; cdr3_nt: TGTGCCATCAGTTTCGACTACGAGCAGTACTTC
j_call: TRBJ2-7; v_call: TRBV4-1; d_call: NA; clone_size: NA; cdr3_aa: CASSQDGREPYEQYF; cdr3_nt: TGCGCCAGCAGCCAAGATGGACGGGAGCCGTACGAGCAGTACTTC
j_call: TRBJ2-5; v_call: TRBV29-1; d_call: NA; clone_size: NA; cdr3_aa: CSVRSGGLRETQYF; cdr3_nt: TGCAGCGTTCGTTCAGGGGGACTCCGGGAGACCCAGTACTTC
j_call: TRBJ2-2; v_call: TRBV15; d_call: TRBD2; clone_size: NA; cdr3_aa: CATSRERTSGSNTGELFF; cdr3_nt: TGTGCCACCAGCAGAGAGAGGACTAGCGGGAGTAACACCGGGGAGCTGTTTTTT
j_call: TRBJ1-3; v_call: TRBV10-3; d_call: NA; clone_size: NA; cdr3_aa: CAISEDRGTSSGNTIYF; cdr3_nt: TGTGCCATCAGTGAAGATCGGGGAACGAGCTCTGGAAACACCATATATTTT
j_call: TRBJ1-6; v_call: TRBV4-3; d_call: TRBD1; clone_size: many; cdr3_aa: CASSSTGGSSPLHF; cdr3_nt: TGCGCCAGCAGCTCGACAGGGGGGAGTTCACCCCTCCACTTT
j_call: TRBJ2-7; v_call: TRBV5-1; d_call: TRBD1; clone_size: NA; cdr3_aa: CASSDPGQKSYEQYF; cdr3_nt: TGCGCCAGCAGCGATCCGGGACAGAAGTCCTACGAGCAGTACTTC
j_call: TRBJ1-2; v_call: TRBV27; d_call: TRBD1; clone_size: few; cdr3_aa: CASTTSRTGINGYTF; cdr3_nt: TGTGCCAGCACCACATCCCGGACAGGGATTAATGGCTACACCTTC
j_call: TRBJ1-4; v_call: TRBV11-1; d_call: NA; clone_size: NA; cdr3_aa: CASSFSGGDEKLFF; cdr3_nt: TGTGCCAGCAGCTTCTCAGGAGGTGATGAAAAACTGTTTTTT
j_call: TRBJ2-7; v_call: TRBV9; d_call: NA; clone_size: NA; cdr3_aa: CASSVGGRANYEQYF; cdr3_nt: TGTGCCAGCAGCGTAGGTGGGCGGGCGAACTACGAGCAGTACTTC
j_call: TRBJ2-7; v_call: TRBV10-2; d_call: NA; clone_size: NA; cdr3_aa: CASSEDGSATYEQYF; cdr3_nt: TGCGCCAGCAGTGAGGACGGCAGTGCCACCTACGAGCAGTACTTC
j_call: TRBJ1-2; v_call: TRBV20-1; d_call: TRBD1; clone_size: NA; cdr3_aa: CSAVDRGNYGYTF; cdr3_nt: TGCAGTGCCGTAGACAGGGGGAACTATGGCTACACCTTC
j_call: TRBJ2-7; v_call: TRBV7-9; d_call: NA; clone_size: NA; cdr3_aa: CASSGVQAYRHYEQYF; cdr3_nt: TGTGCCAGCAGCGGTGTACAGGCGTACCGACACTACGAGCAGTACTTC
j_call: TRBJ2-7; v_call: TRBV14; d_call: NA; clone_size: many; cdr3_aa: CASSQRGTRGYEQYF; cdr3_nt: TGTGCCAGCAGCCAGAGAGGCACACGCGGCTACGAGCAGTACTTC
j_call: TRBJ1-2; v_call: TRBV4-3; d_call: NA; clone_size: NA; cdr3_aa: CASSHRGSFRGYTF; cdr3_nt: TGCGCCAGCAGCCATCGGGGGTCCTTCCGTGGCTACACCTTC
j_call: TRBJ1-2; v_call: TRBV10-3; d_call: NA; clone_size: NA; cdr3_aa: CAISGLEGVSGYTF; cdr3_nt: TGTGCCATCAGTGGATTGGAGGGGGTTAGTGGCTACACCTTC
j_call: TRBJ2-5; v_call: TRBV6-4; d_call: NA; clone_size: NA; cdr3_aa: CASSEAQVGNQPQYF; cdr3_nt: TGTGCCAGCAGTGAAGCTCAGGTGGGCAATCAGCCCCAGTACTTC
j_call: TRBJ2-2; v_call: TRBV7-9; d_call: NA; clone_size: NA; cdr3_aa: CASSFGTGAGELFF; cdr3_nt: TGTGCCAGCAGCTTCGGGACCGGCGCCGGGGAGCTGTTTTTT
j_call: TRBJ2-7; v_call: TRBV9; d_call: NA; clone_size: NA; cdr3_aa: CASSVEPTGRSYEHYF; cdr3_nt: TGCGCCAGCAGCGTAGAGCCCACAGGGCGCTCCTACGAGCACTACTTC
j_call: TRBJ2-5; v_call: TRBV20-1; d_call: TRBD2; clone_size: many; cdr3_aa: CSASLSSGRLETQYF; cdr3_nt: TGCAGTGCTAGTTTGTCTAGCGGGAGACTAGAGACCCAGTACTTC